This TCR beta chain was observed in a study of lymphopenia after photon versus proton radiotherapy (dated by TCRdb to the late 2010s). In terms of the full investigation: The study compared the immunological effects of photon versus proton radiation therapy in patients with gastrointestinal tumors who developed high-grade lymphopenia. The cohort comprised 20 or so patients with gastrointestinal tumors who received either photon or proton therapy and then developed lymphopenia. The goal of the study was to describe how the two radiation modalities differ in their effects on the immune system. Broader findings and caveats from the paper: Across the cohort, among patients who died, a greater drop in TCR diversity after the nadir was inversely correlated with overall survival time. Proton-treated patients stayed relatively stable during treatment, while photon-treated patients lost naive T cells and TCR diversity and gained effector/memory populations. The survival association was assessed only in patients who died, and better survival with proton therapy was presented by the authors as a possibility rather than a demonstrated result. After the lymphocyte count nadir, photon-treated repertoires showed oligoclonal expansion, especially of CD8+ Temra cells, which drove the drop in diversity.

Note on this clone: No antigen is known for it. Within one base of it there is no much larger clone, and no base qualities were kept.

The receptor library was made with the immunoSEQ multiplex PCR assay. Deep sequencing of rearranged TCR beta loci, alongside multiparametric flow cytometry, was used to profile T cell repertoires. Imported from immuneACCESS, the table was reduced by TCRdb to in-frame sequences with V and J called. These copies leave out some clones; in studies compared against another copy, an unresolved V gene accounts for under half, and the cause of the remainder is not known. This sample comprises 60,000 to 75,000 clones, approximately 86% of them detected only once. Roughly 13% of the sample lies in the top ten. As encoded in the germline V gene, CDR1 is SGHVS while CDR2 is FQNEAQ. The germline V and J ends show losses of 6 bases and 1 base respectively, and no gene match explains 10 bases of the junction. Counted from cysteine to phenylalanine, this CDR3 has 16 amino acids. CDR3 DNA only is kept here, 48 bases in frame from base 1.

The chain links TRBV7-8 with TRBJ2-5; the central 8 bases match TRBD2. The sequence was collected from a man older than 75 with esophageal cancer. The material was peripheral blood, obtained from a patient treated with proton-based radiotherapy. CDR3 loop: CASRPAWTSPQETQYF. The DNA is as follows: TGTGCCAGCAGGCCCGCCTGGACTAGCCCCCAAGAGACCCAGTACTTC.